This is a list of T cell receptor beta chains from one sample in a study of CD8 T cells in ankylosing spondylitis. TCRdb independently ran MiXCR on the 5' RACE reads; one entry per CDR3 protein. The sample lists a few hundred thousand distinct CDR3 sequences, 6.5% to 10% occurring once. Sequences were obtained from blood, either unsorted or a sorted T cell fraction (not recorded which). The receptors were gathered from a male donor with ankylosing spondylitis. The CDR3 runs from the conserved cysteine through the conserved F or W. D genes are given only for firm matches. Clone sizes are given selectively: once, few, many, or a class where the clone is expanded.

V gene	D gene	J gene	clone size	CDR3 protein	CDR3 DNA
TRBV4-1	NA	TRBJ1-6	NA	CASSQDGVLINSPLHF	TGCGCCAGCAGCCAAGATGGGGTCTTGATTAATTCACCCCTCCACTTT
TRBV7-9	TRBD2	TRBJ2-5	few	CASSVMIGTSGETQYF	TGTGCCAGCAGCGTCATGATAGGGACTAGCGGAGAGACCCAGTACTTC
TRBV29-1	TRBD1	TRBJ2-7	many	CSAGQNYEQYF	TGCAGCGCGGGACAGAACTACGAGCAGTACTTC
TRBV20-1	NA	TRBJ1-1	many	CSARDWREMNTEAFF	TGCAGTGCTAGAGATTGGAGGGAGATGAACACTGAAGCTTTCTTT
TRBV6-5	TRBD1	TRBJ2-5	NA	CASSYSGQGQETQYF	TGTGCCAGCAGTTACTCGGGACAGGGCCAAGAGACCCAGTACTTC
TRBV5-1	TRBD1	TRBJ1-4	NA	CASSRGQGAEKLFF	TGCGCCAGCAGCAGAGGACAGGGGGCTGAAAAACTGTTTTTT
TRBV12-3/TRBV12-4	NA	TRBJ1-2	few	CASSLRGLPGPRNYGYTF	TGTGCCAGCAGCTTGAGGGGCCTTCCGGGACCGAGGAACTATGGCTACACCTTC
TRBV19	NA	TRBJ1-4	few	CASSRGGEKLFF	TGTGCCAGTAGCAGGGGCGGTGAAAAACTGTTTTTT
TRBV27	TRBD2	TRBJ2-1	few	CASSLLAGGPEQFF	TGTGCCAGCAGTTTACTAGCGGGAGGGCCGGAGCAGTTCTTC
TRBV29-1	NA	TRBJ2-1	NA	CSGGGDEQFF	TGCAGCGGCGGCGGGGACGAGCAGTTCTTC
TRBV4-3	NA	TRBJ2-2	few	CASSPHMRNTGELFF	TGCGCCAGCAGCCCCCATATGAGGAACACCGGGGAGCTGTTTTTT
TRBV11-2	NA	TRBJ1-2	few	CASSLDLPGANYGYTF	TGTGCCAGCAGCTTAGACCTTCCGGGGGCTAACTATGGCTACACCTTC
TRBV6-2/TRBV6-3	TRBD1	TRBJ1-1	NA	CASSRDRTWTEAFF	TGTGCCAGCAGTCGGGACAGGACTTGGACTGAAGCTTTCTTT
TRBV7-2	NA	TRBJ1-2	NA	CASSLPGRLSDGYTF	TGTGCCAGCAGCCTGCCCGGGAGACTATCAGATGGCTACACCTTC
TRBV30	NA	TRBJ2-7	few	CAWNSLYEQYF	TGTGCCTGGAACTCGCTCTACGAGCAGTACTTC
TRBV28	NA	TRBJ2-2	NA	CASSFPRGGGSGELFF	TGTGCCAGCAGTTTCCCTCGAGGGGGTGGATCCGGGGAGCTGTTTTTT
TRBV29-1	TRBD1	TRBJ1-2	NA	CSVDRGILGYTF	TGCAGCGTGGACAGGGGGATTCTAGGCTACACCTTC
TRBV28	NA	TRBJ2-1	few	CASKVNQINEQFF	TGTGCCAGCAAGGTGAATCAGATCAATGAGCAGTTCTTC
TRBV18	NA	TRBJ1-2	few	CASSPRGMDGYTF	TGTGCCAGCTCACCAAGGGGAATGGATGGCTACACCTTC
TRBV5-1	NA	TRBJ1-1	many	CASSGTLNTEAFF	TGCGCCAGCAGCGGGACTTTGAACACTGAAGCTTTCTTT
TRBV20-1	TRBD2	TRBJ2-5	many	CSASRIKLAGGETQYF	TGCAGTGCTAGTCGGATAAAGTTAGCGGGAGGGGAGACCCAGTACTTC
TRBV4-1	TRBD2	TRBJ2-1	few	CASSQGGTAGGYNEQFF	TGCGCCAGCAGCCAAGGTGGTACGGCGGGGGGTTACAATGAGCAGTTCTTC
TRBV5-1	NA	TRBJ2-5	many	CASSFVGIQETQYF	TGCGCCAGCAGCTTCGTGGGTATACAAGAGACCCAGTACTTC
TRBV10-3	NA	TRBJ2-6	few	CAISEAGAGANVLTF	TGTGCCATCAGTGAGGCAGGGGCTGGGGCCAACGTCCTGACTTTC
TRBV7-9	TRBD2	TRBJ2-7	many	CASSLGDSGSFGYEQYF	TGTGCCAGCAGCTTAGGAGATAGCGGGAGTTTCGGCTACGAGCAGTACTTC
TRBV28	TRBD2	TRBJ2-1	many	CASSPRTSGNYNEQFF	TGTGCCAGCAGTCCTCGGACTAGCGGTAACTACAATGAGCAGTTCTTC